The 21 T cell receptor beta chains below were found in one sample sequenced in a study of CD8 T cells in ankylosing spondylitis. From the 5' RACE reads, TCRdb called clonotypes with MiXCR, one entry per CDR3 protein. The sample gives just under 350,000 distinct CDR3 sequences, around 15% of which show up once; about 1% is in the top ten. The specimen sequenced was blood, either unsorted or a sorted T cell fraction (not recorded which). The receptors originated from a male donor with ankylosing spondylitis or in good health (not recorded which).

The chain employs TRBV12-3 or TRBV12-4 and TRBJ2-3; 7 bases match TRBD1. V trimming: 4 bases; J trimming: 1 base; junction bases outside the gene matches: 5. CDR3 length: 15 amino acids. The CDR3: CASSSYRGGTDTQYF. The CDR3 DNA reads TGTGCCAGCAGTTCCTACAGGGGTGGCACAGATACGCAGTATTTT.

This clonotype was seen a few times. The J gene is TRBJ1-5, the V gene TRBV24-1; D is perhaps TRBD1 (6 bases). The CDR3 extends over 14 amino acids. Looked up from germline, CDR1 is KGHDR and CDR2 is SFDVKD. The V and J ends lost 9 bases and 7 bases respectively, with 18 bases between them. As DNA, the CDR3 is TGTGCCACCCCCTTTAGGGACAAAAGCCAGCCCCAGCATTTT. This codes for CATPFRDKSQPQHF.

Ten or more counts support this clonotype. The rearrangement links TRBV11-2 to TRBJ2-1, with a tentative D call TRBD1 (5 bases). The V end was cut by 3 bases, the J end by 0 bases, with 6 bases between. The CDR3 extends over 14 amino acids. Germline CDR1 reads SGHAT; CDR2 reads FQNNGV. This chain's CDR3 is CASSFTGSYNEQFF. The DNA of the CDR3 is TGTGCCAGCAGCTTCACAGGCTCCTACAATGAGCAGTTCTTC.

J is TRBJ2-4 and V is TRBV3-1; D not resolved. There are 15 residues in the CDR3. Germline CDR1 is LGHDT and CDR2 is YNNKEL (reference sequence). The ends were cut back, 1 base at V and 0 bases at J, with 7 bases in the middle. The CDR3 is CASSQVHVAKNIQYF. For the CDR3, the DNA is TGTGCCAGCAGCCAAGTGCACGTAGCCAAAAACATTCAGTACTTC.

In its sample, this clonotype was seen many times. This CDR3 is CASSSLLGMNTEAFF. CDR3 nucleotide sequence: TGTGCCAGCAGCTCCCTTTTAGGAATGAACACTGAAGCTTTCTTT. This sequence joins TRBV7-9 and TRBJ1-1; unclear D gene. The CDR3 is made up of 15 amino acids. Germline values: CDR1 SEHNR, CDR2 FQNEAQ (reference sequence). Trimming cost V 4 bases and J 0 bases, with 12 bases left between them. Full variable domain (missing parts from reference TRBV7-9 and TRBJ1-1): DTGVSQNPRHKITKRGQNVTFRCDPISEHNRLYWYRQTLGQGPEFLTYFQNEAQLEKSRLLSDRFSAERPKGSFSTLEIQRTEQGDSAMYLCASSSLLGMNTEAFFGQGTRLTVV.

This chain joins TRBV5-1 and TRBJ2-3; a weak D match, TRBD2 (7 bases). Germline V gene lookup returns CDR1 SGHRS and CDR2 YFSETQ. V shed 4 bases and J shed 6 bases, with 18 bases lying between them. There are 15 residues in the CDR3. CDR3 protein: CASSLAGATQDTQYF. The CDR3 DNA follows: TGCGCCAGCAGCCTGGCGGGGGCTACACAGGATACGCAGTATTTT. The whole variable domain, remainder taken from reference TRBV5-1 and TRBJ2-3, is KAGVTQTPRYLIKTRGQQVTLSCSPISGHRSVSWYQQTPGQGLQFLFEYFSETQRNKGNFPGRFSGRQFSNSRSEMNVSTLELGDSALYLCASSLAGATQDTQYFGPGTRLTVL.

The chain employs TRBV3-1 and TRBJ2-5, with 13 bases that match TRBD2. CDR3 length: 18 residues. Germline trimming cut 8 bases from V and 2 bases from J; bases unmatched to any gene: 14. CDR1 is LGHDT and CDR2 is YNNKEL in the germline V gene (reference sequence). CDR3 DNA sequence: TGTGCCAGCCGCCCCTCTAGACTAGCGGGAGGACCACAAGAGACCCAGTACTTC. It is translated as CASRPSRLAGGPQETQYF.

The chain has TRBV5-5 and TRBJ1-2; D is unresolved. In germline, CDR1 is SGHKS, CDR2 YYEKEE (reference sequence). This CDR3 contains 13 residues. The germline V and J ends were trimmed by 4 bases and 2 bases, with 9 bases remaining between them. The CDR3 DNA reads TGTGCCAGCAGCGGGGATGGGAACTATGGCTACACCTTC. This encodes CASSGDGNYGYTF. The entire variable domain, with the rest obtained from reference TRBV5-5 and TRBJ1-2, is as follows: DAGVTQSPTHLIKTRGQQVTLRCSPISGHKSVSWYQQVLGQGPQFIFQYYEKEERGRGNFPDRFSARQFPNYSSELNVNALLLGDSALYLCASSGDGNYGYTFGSGTRLTVV.

In its sample, this clonotype was seen a few times. The chain recombines TRBV11-2 with TRBJ2-5; possibly TRBD2 for D (6 bases). This CDR3 is built from 14 residues. Per germline, CDR1 SGHAT and CDR2 FQNNGV. Trimming cost V 5 bases and J 3 bases, with 13 bases left between them. The CDR3 here is CASSAYVAEETQYF. DNA of the CDR3: TGTGCCAGCAGCGCCTATGTAGCGGAAGAGACCCAGTACTTC.

This clonotype was seen only a few times. The chain carries TRBV2 and TRBJ1-1, with D possibly matching TRBD1 (5 bases). V lost 4 bases, J lost 3 bases, and 12 bases lay in between. There are 14 residues in the CDR3. Germline V CDR1 and CDR2: SNHLY, FYNNEI. The CDR3 DNA is TGTGCCAGCAGTGTAGAGGGGATGGACACTGAAGCTTTCTTT. Translation gives CASSVEGMDTEAFF.

The chain links TRBV4-2 to TRBJ2-5, with 7 positions matching TRBD1. The CDR3 covers 16 residues. The germline gives CDR1 LGHNA, CDR2 YNFKEQ. Trimming cost V 2 bases and J 4 bases; bases outside gene matches: 10. The CDR3 spells CASSQSAGTVRETQYF. For the CDR3, the DNA is TGTGCCAGCAGCCAATCGGCCGGGACAGTGCGAGAGACCCAGTACTTC.

This clonotype was observed many times. The J gene is TRBJ1-5, the V gene TRBV24-1; tentative D call: TRBD1 (5 bases). The V end lost 12 bases, the J end lost 2 bases, and 25 bases lay between the germline ends. CDR1 is KGHDR and CDR2 is SFDVKD in the germline V gene. This CDR3 region has 17 residues. The CDR3 nucleotides are TGTGCCTCAGGAGACAGTTCGAGTCGTGTGGGCAATCAGCCCCAGCATTTT. The encoded protein is CASGDSSSRVGNQPQHF.

This clonotype appeared a few times. The genes are TRBV4-1 and TRBJ2-1; D uncertain. Trimming removed 2 bases at V and 0 bases at J, with 8 bases between. The CDR3 loop spans 15 amino acids. Per germline, CDR1 MGHRA and CDR2 YSYEKL. CDR3 in DNA: TGCGCCAGCAGCCAACGCGGCAGCTCCTACAATGAGCAGTTCTTC. Translating gives CASSQRGSSYNEQFF.

This chain links TRBV30 with TRBJ2-1, with D maybe TRBD1 (5 bases). CDR1 is GTSNPN and CDR2 is SVGIG in the germline V gene (reference sequence). Trimming removed 4 bases at V and 8 bases at J, with 21 bases between. The CDR3 is 15 amino acids. The CDR3 is CAWTRKLPGNDEQFF. In DNA form, the CDR3 reads TGTGCCTGGACCCGAAAGCTTCCAGGGAACGATGAGCAGTTCTTC.

This clonotype has just one count. The chain links TRBV30 to TRBJ2-1; a weak D match, TRBD2 (5 bases). The CDR3 loop spans 14 amino acids. Trimming removed 2 bases from V and 0 bases from J, with 8 bases in between. The germline CDR1 and CDR2 sequences are GTSNPN and SVGIG (reference sequence). The CDR3 nucleotides are TGTGCCTGGAGTCGGAGGAGCTCCTACAATGAGCAGTTCTTC. Encoded protein: CAWSRRSSYNEQFF.

This clonotype was counted many times. The chain uses TRBV18 and TRBJ2-7; 8 bases are shared with TRBD2. Germline V gives CDR1 KGHSH, CDR2 LQKENI. Unmatched junction bases numbered 1, after V lost 3 bases and J lost 0 bases. The CDR3 spans 14 residues. The CDR3 is CASSPLAGSYEQYF. In DNA, the CDR3 is TGTGCCAGCTCACCTCTAGCGGGCTCCTACGAGCAGTACTTC.

This clonotype was seen a handful of times. V gene TRBV7-2 combines with J gene TRBJ2-5; D not certain. Trimming left V 5 bases short and J 1 base short, with 11 bases between. Germline assignment: CDR1 SGHTA and CDR2 FQGNSA. This CDR3 is built from 14 residues. The CDR3 bases are TGTGCCAGCAGCCCCCAAGGAACCCAAGAGACCCAGTACTTC. Its protein product is CASSPQGTQETQYF. Drawing the rest from reference TRBV7-2 and TRBJ2-5, the complete variable domain is GAGVSQSPSNKVTEKGKDVELRCDPISGHTALYWYRQSLGQGLEFLIYFQGNSAPDKSGLPSDRFSAERTGGSVSTLTIQRTQQEDSAVYLCASSPQGTQETQYFGPGTRLLVL.

V gene TRBV3-1 combines with J gene TRBJ2-2; 9 bases align to TRBD1. V lost 6 bases and J lost 4; bases outside the gene matches: 3. The CDR3 spans 14 residues. Germline lookup yields CDR1 LGHDT and CDR2 YNNKEL (reference sequence). Written as DNA, the CDR3 is TGTGCCAGCAGGGGACAGGGTACCACCGGGGAGCTGTTTTTT. It specifies CASRGQGTTGELFF. The variable domain in full, with the rest retrieved from reference TRBV3-1 and TRBJ2-2, is DTAVSQTPKYLVTQMGNDKSIKCEQNLGHDTMYWYKQDSKKFLKIMFSYNNKELIINETVPNRFSPKSPDKAHLNLHINSLELGDSAVYFCASRGQGTTGELFFGEGSRLTVL.

V usage is TRBV6-5 and J usage is TRBJ2-1, with 8 bases identical to TRBD2. The ends lost 6 bases at V and 9 bases at J; junction bases unmatched: 4. The germline V gene has CDR1 MNHEY and CDR2 SVGAGI. There are 12 residues in the CDR3. The CDR3 region is CASSRSGSEQFF. The DNA of the CDR3 is TGTGCCAGCAGCAGGAGCGGGAGTGAGCAGTTCTTC.

V usage is TRBV7-8 and J usage is TRBJ1-5; a possible D gene is TRBD1 (5 bases). The CDR3 is 17 residues long. The germline V gene has CDR1 SGHVS and CDR2 FQNEAQ. Trimming pared 1 base from V and 0 bases from J, leaving 13 bases between. DNA for the CDR3: TGTGCCAGCAGCTTAGGGCAGGACATTTATAGCAATCAGCCCCAGCATTTT. This sequence encodes CASSLGQDIYSNQPQHF.

The chain recombines TRBV20-1 with TRBJ1-2, with 7 bases matching TRBD1. Germline V gives CDR1 DFQATT, CDR2 SNEGSKA (reference sequence). V was clipped by 6 bases and J by 8 bases; unmatched bases: 15. This CDR3 spans 14 amino acids. As DNA, the CDR3 is TGCAGTGCACATGACGACAGGGAACTATGGGGCTACACCTTC. The encoded protein is CSAHDDRELWGYTF.